This note documents a single T cell receptor beta chain sequence. The method was immunoSEQ multiplex PCR; TCRdb's version includes in-frame clones alone and lacks a portion of them. The profile shows under 450,000 clones, about nine tenths of them singletons. The data were obtained in a study of control samples from healthy donors and cancer patients. Trimming left V 2 bases short and J 1 base short, with 13 bases between. The CDR3 is made up of 16 amino acids. Germline V CDR1 and CDR2: SGHDT, YYEEEE. The receptor's source is a man in his forties with head and neck cancer. Sequences were obtained from PBMCs. The V and J genes are TRBV5-6 and TRBJ1-3, with D possibly being TRBD1 (6 bases). The CDR3 sequence is CASSFPTGYSGNTIYF. The DNA for the CDR3 is TGTGCCAGCAGCTTCCCGACAGGTTATTCTGGAAACACCATATATTTT.